Below are 5 T cell receptor beta chains sequenced from a single sample in a study of brain T cells in children with intractable seizures. The assay was immunoSEQ multiplex PCR, and TCRdb's table has in-frame clones only and misses some. This sample carries 60,000 to 85,000 clones, 93% of them seen once, and the ten largest clones take roughly 1.5%. Sequencing was performed on peripheral blood, taken at surgery. The receptor set was obtained from a boy in the first two years of life with tuberous sclerosis and intractable seizures.

The genes are TRBV7-8 and TRBJ1-4, with TRBD1 identical over 7 bases. The CDR3 covers 14 residues. V was pared by 1 base and J by 7 bases, with 3 bases of the junction left unmatched. Germline CDR1 is SGHVS and CDR2 is FQNEAQ. CDR3 coding DNA: TGTGCCAGCAGCTTAGGACAGGGAGTTGAAAAACTGTTTTTT. As protein: CASSLGQGVEKLFF.

The J gene is TRBJ2-3, the V gene TRBV27, with 10 bases matching TRBD2. The germline gives CDR1 MNHEY, CDR2 SMNVEV (reference sequence). With V trimmed by 6 bases and J by 4 bases, 7 bases remained unmatched. The CDR3 loop spans 15 amino acids. The CDR3 region has the DNA TGTGCCAGCAGCCCCCTAGCGGGAGTTGCAGATACGCAGTATTTT. It yields the protein CASSPLAGVADTQYF.

The chain combines TRBV4-1 with TRBJ2-7, with TRBD1 matching 9 bases. Germline loops: CDR1 MGHRA, CDR2 YSYEKL. The CDR3 runs 14 residues. Trimming took 4 bases from V and 6 from J; bases not matched to a gene: 7. The CDR3 DNA follows: TGCGCCAGCAGCCGTACGGGACAGGGCGTCGAGCAGTACTTC. Amino acid sequence: CASSRTGQGVEQYF.

This rearrangement joins TRBV3-1 (or the pseudogene TRBV3-2) to TRBJ2-2; the D gene could be TRBD1 or TRBD2 (5 bases each). The CDR3 covers 17 residues. V lost 0 bases and J 0 bases, leaving 11 bases between the germline ends. From germline, CDR1 is LGHDT and CDR2 YNNKEL (reference sequence). The CDR3: CASSQEVPGPNTGELFF. CDR3 sequence (DNA): TGTGCCAGCAGCCAAGAGGTCCCGGGACCGAACACCGGGGAGCTGTTTTTT.

The V gene is TRBV27, the J gene TRBJ2-7; 7 bases agree with TRBD1. This CDR3 is 14 amino acids long. Trimming cost V 3 bases and J 3 bases; bases outside gene matches: 5. The germline CDR1 and CDR2 sequences are MNHEY and SMNVEV (reference sequence). The CDR3, as DNA: TGTGCCAGCAGTTTCACATGGGACAGCTACGAGCAGTACTTC. It specifies CASSFTWDSYEQYF.